The text below deals with one TCR beta chain. Trimming pared 8 bases from V and 2 bases from J, leaving 7 bases between. This CDR3 is 12 amino acids long. CDR1 SNHLY and CDR2 FYNNEI come from the germline V gene. These data come from a study of blood T cell repertoires in COVID-19. The data were produced by immunoSEQ multiplex PCR, yet TCRdb's version contains in-frame clones alone and is incomplete. This table holds tens of thousands of clones, roughly nine tenths found once. The chain carries TRBV2 and TRBJ1-5, with unresolved D. The clonotype was recovered from a woman in her 30s in a cohort sampled during active COVID-19. The specimen sequenced was peripheral blood. This CDR3 reads CASSQGNQPQHF. The CDR3 bases are TGTGCCAGCTCCCAGGGCAATCAGCCCCAGCATTTT.